This T cell receptor (beta chain) stems from a study of cytomegalovirus exposure and HLA in healthy donors (TCRdb year 2017). Notes on the research overall: In an earlier analysis of 550 to 750 of the donors, under 300 Gb of sequence data and some 120 million unique TCR beta sequences from about 179 million T cells were reported. Rather than drawing on any new phenotypic data, the later analysis identified candidate immune exposures from TCR beta sequences and the way those sequences occurred across donors. The study profiled the T cell repertoires of 500 to 800 subjects by immunosequencing and related them to cytomegalovirus serostatus. HLA typing covered class I and class II loci at four-digit resolution. To decide whether each TCR beta V gene segment behaved as functional or pseudogenic, an earlier analysis of over 500 of the donors relied on high-throughput TCR beta sequencing. The genetic ancestry cluster associated with self-reported Caucasian donors included about 84% of the approximately 400 genotyped donors. In addition to the first cohort of several hundred subjects, a separate validation cohort of approximately 130 different subjects was used. Every repertoire in the discovery cohort had been generated on one and the same sequencing platform. Typing coverage differed by locus: A, B, C, DRB1 and DQB1 were typed in about 629-630 donors, DQA1 in about 510, DPA1 in approximately 600, and DPB1 in about 450. In a later analysis, previously published TCR beta repertoires from hundreds of donors were re-analyzed and high-resolution HLA genotyping was added so that TCR occurrence patterns could be studied. Donor age, sex, ethnicity and CMV serostatus were compiled together with the repertoire data. Roughly 320 gigabases of sequencing data and 70 million to 95 million unique TCR sequences made up an early release that covered roughly 670 HLA-typed donors. The study aimed to test whether signatures of past pathogen exposure could be identified by cataloging public T cell receptors. Among 398 genotyped donors of the cohort, an average of approximately 240,000 unique TCR beta nucleotide sequences were sequenced per donor, 15% to 20% of them non-productive. To predict cytomegalovirus infection status, the study combined high-throughput TCR immunosequencing, statistical association of individual TCRs with disease status, and machine learning. A later genetic analysis used genome-wide SNP genotypes for about 55% of the 666 donors, treating that subset as a discovery cohort. Because of strong linkage in the cohort, five DR-DQ haplotypes were treated as single units for association and clustering. Summary of the overall study and its limitations: CMV serostatus was the only immune exposure information available for the cohort. The presence/absence analyses assumed that sequencing depth was roughly uniform across donors, and that assumption may not be true. It was suggested by the authors that the approach could potentially be generalized to other disease states and immunological phenotypes. Because HLA typing was unavailable for some donors at each locus, only the typed subset was used in association tests. A group of highly shared sequence variants was considered likely to be a technical artifact of the sequencing pipeline. Strong co-occurrence of HLA alleles, especially DR and DQ, made assigning TCR associations to individual alleles difficult. Across donors, most TCR sequences were observed very rarely, whereas some public TCRs were present in many individuals. In a later analysis, the rate of TCR association differed among HLA loci, with DRB1 alleles having the most associated TCRs and HLA-C alleles having the fewest. In both the original and validation cohorts, the classifier was reported to diagnose cytomegalovirus status with high specificity and sensitivity. In vitro tests confirmed that three of the cytomegalovirus-associated TCR beta chains recognize cytomegalovirus antigens. The earlier analysis of 587 of the donors excluded seventeen rarely observed V segments, including chromosome 9 orphons, because counts were too low. In a later analysis, HLA-associated TCR beta chains showed more clonal expansion and lower generation probabilities than non-associated chains that were equally common. According to a later analysis, parvovirus B19, influenza, CMV and Epstein-Barr virus appeared linked to several top co-occurrence clusters. At a false discovery rate of 0.05, a later analysis linked fewer than 20,000 TCR beta sequences to specific HLA alleles. This cohort had only TCR beta chains sequenced, and the lack of alpha or paired-chain data limited which features could be detected. In an earlier analysis of about 550 of the donors, most TCR beta V segments were observed in productive rearrangements about 87% or about 30% of the time, broadly matching IMGT annotations. A further reported finding was that TCR beta sequences accurately predicted the HLA-A and HLA-B alleles for most subjects in the first cohort. Most CMV-associated TCR beta chains appeared to be HLA-restricted in a later analysis, and the HLA associations seemed to be driven largely by CMV exposure. A later genetic analysis reported fewer N-insertions in productive TCRs among donors in an Asian-associated ancestry cluster than the approximately 670-donor mean. The study listed 150 to 200 TCR beta chains as associated with cytomegalovirus. Linkage disequilibrium might explain the correlated functional status among segregating V segments, but an unknown experimental factor could not be ruled out. In a later genetic analysis, a missense DCLRE1C variant was associated with V-gene and J-gene trimming of TCR beta chains, and the association was replicated in an independent cohort.

In total, roughly 670 healthy bone marrow donors made up the cohort. All cohort members were sampled while nominally healthy, although unrecorded immune exposures were likely present. The donor was CMV seropositive and belonged to the group of 250 to 300 seropositive cohort members. Each donor provided a peripheral blood sample, and peripheral blood mononuclear cells were used for TCR beta sequencing. The Qiagen DNeasy Blood Extraction Kit was used to extract genomic DNA from the blood cell samples. A note on this clone: The target of this receptor is not known. Nothing much larger sits one base from this clone, and base qualities are not available.

Libraries were built with the immunoSEQ multiplex PCR assay. A mixture of 60 forward primers for TCR Vbeta segments and 13 reverse primers for TCR Jbeta segments was used in the multiplex PCR. A multiplex PCR assay on genomic DNA amplified the CDR3 region of rearranged TCR beta genes. The amplified TCR beta libraries were sequenced on the Illumina HiSeq System as 87-base-pair reads. As for the original processing: In a later analysis, tens of millions of unique TCR beta chains were counted across the approximately 620 repertoires, and roughly 10 million of these chains were shared by at least two donors. Raw reads were error-corrected and collapsed into unique sequences with a nearest-neighbor algorithm that merged closely related sequences to remove PCR and sequencing errors. Alignment of CDR3 sequences to IMGT reference sequences was used to assign V, D and J gene segments. Each retained sequence needed at least a six-nucleotide match to both a V gene segment and a J gene segment. Rearrangements were classified as productive when the CDR3 lacked stop codons and remained in frame with V and J, and all other rearrangements were classified as non-productive. CDR3 was defined according to IMGT convention as the region running from the second conserved V-encoded cysteine to the conserved J-encoded phenylalanine. Sequences without an unambiguous match to a single V gene segment were excluded from the earlier analysis of about 640 of the donors. An earlier analysis of about 590 of the donors classified V segments as functional when productive rearrangements were above 56.7% and as segregating when the standard deviation between donors was above 5%. A statistical classification framework was built for diagnosing cytomegalovirus status from the catalog of TCR beta chain sequences. In a later analysis, TCR nucleotide sequences were compared against IMGT/GENE-DB human TR gene sequences so that V and J genes could be assigned. In a later analysis, CDR3 sequences and most-parsimonious VDJ recombination scenarios were assigned using the TCRdist pipeline. In a later analysis, each TCR beta chain was defined by its CDR3 amino acid sequence together with its V-gene family, and reads without a unique V-gene family were excluded. In a later analysis, 500 to 650 highly shared, low-generation-probability nucleotide sequences were removed to address suspected cross-contamination and a sequencing artifact. A later analysis calculated a clonal expansion index for each public chain from normalized within-repertoire ranks of inferred template counts. In a later analysis, generation probabilities were computed using a VDJ recombination model fitted to out-of-frame rearrangements, and the results were checked against IGoR. A later analysis scored TCR-TCR, TCR-HLA and TCR-CMV co-occurrence with hypergeometric tests, applying a repertoire-size bias correction to TCR pairs. In a later analysis, false discovery rates were estimated by permuting HLA or CMV assignments 20 times. A later analysis grouped co-occurring TCRs with DBSCAN, adding TCRdist sequence similarity when clustering within HLA-allele-positive subsets. For co-occurrence clustering, repertoires with fewer than 30,000 or more than 120,000 public chains were excluded, along with five repertoires with anomalous nucleotide sharing. TCRdb re-hosts the immuneACCESS table, in-frame sequences only. Its copies lack some clones; in the studies checked, an unresolved V gene accounts for under half of them, and the cause for the rest is not known. The D gene and trimming were derived from the DNA, and the V and J assignments and clone size from that table. In all, the sample holds some 120,000 clones, and 55% to 75% of those were seen once. The ten top clones hold 1.6% of the sample.

The source of this sequence is a man younger than 40 in good health and CMV-seropositive. Material for sequencing was PBMCs.

The bases read TGTGCCAGCAGCTTAAATGCGGGAACTAGCACAGATACGCAGTATTTT. This gives the protein CASSLNAGTSTDTQYF. Rearrangement joined TRBV7-3 to TRBJ2-3; matching of 6 bases hints at TRBD2 as the D gene. The CDR3 goes from the cysteine to the phenylalanine over 16 residues. The DNA shown is the 48-base CDR3, in frame from base 1. Trimming costs V 1 base and J 0 bases, and their ends lie 11 bases apart. Via the germline V gene, CDR1 is SGHTA and CDR2 FQGTGA.